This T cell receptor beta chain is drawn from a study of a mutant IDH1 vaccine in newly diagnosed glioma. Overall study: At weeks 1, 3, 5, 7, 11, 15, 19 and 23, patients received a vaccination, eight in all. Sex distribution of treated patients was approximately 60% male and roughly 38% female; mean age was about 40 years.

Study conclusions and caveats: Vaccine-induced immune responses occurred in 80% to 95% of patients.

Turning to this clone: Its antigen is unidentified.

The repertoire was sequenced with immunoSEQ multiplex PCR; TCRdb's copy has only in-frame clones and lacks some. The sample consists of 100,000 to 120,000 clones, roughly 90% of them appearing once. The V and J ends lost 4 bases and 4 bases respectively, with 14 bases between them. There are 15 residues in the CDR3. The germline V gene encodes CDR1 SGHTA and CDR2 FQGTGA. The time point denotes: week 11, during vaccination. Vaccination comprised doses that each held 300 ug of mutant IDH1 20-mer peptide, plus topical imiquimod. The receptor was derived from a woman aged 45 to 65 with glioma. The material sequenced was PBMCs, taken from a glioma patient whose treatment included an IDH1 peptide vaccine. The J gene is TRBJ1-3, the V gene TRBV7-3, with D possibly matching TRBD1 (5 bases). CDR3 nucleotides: TGTGCCAGCAGCTCGCCCAGGGTGCACGGAAACACCATATATTTT. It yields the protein CASSSPRVHGNTIYF.